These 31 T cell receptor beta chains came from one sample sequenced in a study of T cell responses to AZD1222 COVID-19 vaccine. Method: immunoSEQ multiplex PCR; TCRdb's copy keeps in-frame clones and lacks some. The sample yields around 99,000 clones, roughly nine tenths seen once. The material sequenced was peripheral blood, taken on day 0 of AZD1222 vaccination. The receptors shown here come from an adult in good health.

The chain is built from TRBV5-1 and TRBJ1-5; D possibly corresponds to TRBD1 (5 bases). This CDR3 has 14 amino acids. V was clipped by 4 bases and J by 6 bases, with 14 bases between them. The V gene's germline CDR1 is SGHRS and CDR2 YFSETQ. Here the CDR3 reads CASSPRPGGQPQHF. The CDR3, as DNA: TGCGCCAGCAGCCCCCGCCCGGGGGGTCAGCCCCAGCATTTT.

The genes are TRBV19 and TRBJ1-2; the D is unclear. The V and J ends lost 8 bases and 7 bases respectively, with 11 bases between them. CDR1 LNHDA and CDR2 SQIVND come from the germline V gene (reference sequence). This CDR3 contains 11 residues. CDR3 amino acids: CASGPGGGYTF. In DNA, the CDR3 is TGTGCCAGTGGGCCGGGCGGTGGCTACACCTTC.

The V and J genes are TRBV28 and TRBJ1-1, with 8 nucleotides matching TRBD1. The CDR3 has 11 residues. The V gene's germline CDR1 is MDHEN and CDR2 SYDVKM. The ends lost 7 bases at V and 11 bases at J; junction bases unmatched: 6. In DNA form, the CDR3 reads TGTGCCAGCACCACAGGGGGGCGGGCTTTCTTT. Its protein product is CASTTGGRAFF.

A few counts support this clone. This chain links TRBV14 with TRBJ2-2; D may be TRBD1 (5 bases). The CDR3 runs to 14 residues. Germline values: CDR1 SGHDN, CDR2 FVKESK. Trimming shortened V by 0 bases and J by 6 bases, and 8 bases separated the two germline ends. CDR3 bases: TGTGCCAGCAGCCAAGATTGGGGCGCCGGGGAGCTGTTTTTT. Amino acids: CASSQDWGAGELFF. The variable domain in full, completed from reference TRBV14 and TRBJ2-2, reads EAGVTQFPSHSVIEKGQTVTLRCDPISGHDNLYWYRRVMGKEIKFLLHFVKESKQDESGMPNNRFLAERTGGTYSTLKVQPAELEDSGVYFCASSQDWGAGELFFGEGSRLTVL.

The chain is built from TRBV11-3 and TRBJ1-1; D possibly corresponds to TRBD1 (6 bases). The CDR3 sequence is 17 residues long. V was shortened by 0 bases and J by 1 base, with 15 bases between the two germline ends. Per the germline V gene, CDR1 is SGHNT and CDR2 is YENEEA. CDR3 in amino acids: CASSLDLTGAGNTEAFF. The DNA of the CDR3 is TGTGCCAGCAGCTTAGATCTGACAGGAGCCGGGAACACTGAAGCTTTCTTT.

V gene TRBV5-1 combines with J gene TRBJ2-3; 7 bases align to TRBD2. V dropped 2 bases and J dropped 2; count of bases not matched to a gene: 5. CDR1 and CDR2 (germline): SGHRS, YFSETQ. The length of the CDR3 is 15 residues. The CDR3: CASSFGLVYTDTQYF. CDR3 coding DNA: TGCGCCAGCAGCTTCGGACTAGTCTACACAGATACGCAGTATTTT.

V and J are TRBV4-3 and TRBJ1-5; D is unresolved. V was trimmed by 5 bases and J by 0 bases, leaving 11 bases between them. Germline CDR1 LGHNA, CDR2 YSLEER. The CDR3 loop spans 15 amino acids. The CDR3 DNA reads TGCGCCAGCAGCAAAGGGATAAATAGCAATCAGCCCCAGCATTTT. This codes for CASSKGINSNQPQHF.

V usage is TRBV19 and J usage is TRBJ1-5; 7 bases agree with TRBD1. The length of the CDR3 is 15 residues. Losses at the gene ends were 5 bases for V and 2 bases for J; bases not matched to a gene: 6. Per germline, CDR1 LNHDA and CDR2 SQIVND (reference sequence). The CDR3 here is CASSPDRDRNQPQHF. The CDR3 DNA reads TGTGCCAGTAGTCCCGACAGGGATCGCAATCAGCCCCAGCATTTT.

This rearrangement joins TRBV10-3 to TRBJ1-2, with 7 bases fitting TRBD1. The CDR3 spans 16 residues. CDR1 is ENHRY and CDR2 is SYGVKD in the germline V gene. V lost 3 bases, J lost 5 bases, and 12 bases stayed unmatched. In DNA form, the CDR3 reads TGTGCCATCAGTGACCTCCAAACACAGGGGAAGTATGGCTACACCTTC. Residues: CAISDLQTQGKYGYTF.

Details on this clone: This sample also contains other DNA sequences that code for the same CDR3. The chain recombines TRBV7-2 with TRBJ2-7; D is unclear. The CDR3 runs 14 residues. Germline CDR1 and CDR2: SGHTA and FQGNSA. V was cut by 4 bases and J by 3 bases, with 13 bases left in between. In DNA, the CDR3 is TGTGCCAGCAGCTCAGGTTGGGCAGACTACGAGCAGTACTTC. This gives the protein CASSSGWADYEQYF.

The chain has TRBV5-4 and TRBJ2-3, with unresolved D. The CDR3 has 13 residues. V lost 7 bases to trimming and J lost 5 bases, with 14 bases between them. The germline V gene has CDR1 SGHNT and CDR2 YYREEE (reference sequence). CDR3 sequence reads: CASSGRVGDTQYF. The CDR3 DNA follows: TGTGCCAGCTCGGGCAGAGTCGGAGATACGCAGTATTTT.

As DNA, the CDR3 is TGTGCCAGCAGTCGCGGGGTCCAAGAGACCCAGTACTTC. It encodes CASSRGVQETQYF. V usage is TRBV6-5 and J usage is TRBJ2-5; D possibly corresponds to TRBD2 (6 bases). Trimming cost V 5 bases and J 1 base, with 8 bases left between them. Germline assignment: CDR1 MNHEY and CDR2 SVGAGI. The CDR3 has 13 residues.

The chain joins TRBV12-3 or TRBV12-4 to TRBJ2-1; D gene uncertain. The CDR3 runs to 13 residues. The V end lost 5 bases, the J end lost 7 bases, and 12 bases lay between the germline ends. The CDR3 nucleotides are TGTGCCAGCAGTGCCAGAGCATTGAATGAGCAGTTCTTC. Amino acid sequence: CASSARALNEQFF.

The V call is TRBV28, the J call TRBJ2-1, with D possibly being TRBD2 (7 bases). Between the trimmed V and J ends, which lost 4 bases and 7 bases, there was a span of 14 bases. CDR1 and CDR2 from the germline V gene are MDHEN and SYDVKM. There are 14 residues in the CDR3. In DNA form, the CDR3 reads TGTGCCAGCAGTTCCGGCGGGGGCAGGAATGAGCAGTTCTTC. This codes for CASSSGGGRNEQFF.

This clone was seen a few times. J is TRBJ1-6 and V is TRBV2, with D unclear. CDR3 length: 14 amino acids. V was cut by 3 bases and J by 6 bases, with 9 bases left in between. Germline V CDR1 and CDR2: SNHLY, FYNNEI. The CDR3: CASSESHINSPLHF. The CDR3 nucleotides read TGTGCCAGCAGTGAGAGTCATATTAATTCACCCCTCCACTTT. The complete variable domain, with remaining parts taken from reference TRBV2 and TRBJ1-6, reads EPEVTQTPSHQVTQMGQEVILRCVPISNHLYFYWYRQILGQKVEFLVSFYNNEISEKSEIFDDQFSVERPDGSNFTLKIRSTKLEDSAMYFCASSESHINSPLHFGNGTRLTVT.

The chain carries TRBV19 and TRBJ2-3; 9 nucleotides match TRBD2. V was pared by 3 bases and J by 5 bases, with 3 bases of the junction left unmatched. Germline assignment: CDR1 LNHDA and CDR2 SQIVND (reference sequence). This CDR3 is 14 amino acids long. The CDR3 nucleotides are TGTGCCAGTAGTATCCGGACTAGCGAAGATACGCAGTATTTT. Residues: CASSIRTSEDTQYF. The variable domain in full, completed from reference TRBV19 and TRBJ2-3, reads DGGITQSPKYLFRKEGQNVTLSCEQNLNHDAMYWYRQDPGQGLRLIYYSQIVNDFQKGDIAEGYSVSREKKESFPLTVTSAQKNPTAFYLCASSIRTSEDTQYFGPGTRLTVL.

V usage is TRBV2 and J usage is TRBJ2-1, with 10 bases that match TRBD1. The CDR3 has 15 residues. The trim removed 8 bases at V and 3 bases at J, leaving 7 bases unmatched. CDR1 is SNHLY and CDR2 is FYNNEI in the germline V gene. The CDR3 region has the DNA TGTGCCAGCCACCCGGACAGGGGGTTCTACAATGAGCAGTTCTTC. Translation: CASHPDRGFYNEQFF.

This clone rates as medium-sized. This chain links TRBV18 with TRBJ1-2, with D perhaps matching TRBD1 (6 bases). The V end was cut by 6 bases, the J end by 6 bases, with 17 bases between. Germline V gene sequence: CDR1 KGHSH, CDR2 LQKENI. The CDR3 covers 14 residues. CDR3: CASSSGAGDNGYTF. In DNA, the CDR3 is TGTGCCAGCTCGTCAGGGGCTGGGGATAATGGCTACACCTTC. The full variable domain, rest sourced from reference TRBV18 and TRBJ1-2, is NAGVMQNPRHLVRRRGQEARLRCSPMKGHSHVYWYRQLPEEGLKFMVYLQKENIIDESGMPKERFSAEFPKEGPSILRIQQVVRGDSAAYFCASSSGAGDNGYTFGSGTRLTVV.

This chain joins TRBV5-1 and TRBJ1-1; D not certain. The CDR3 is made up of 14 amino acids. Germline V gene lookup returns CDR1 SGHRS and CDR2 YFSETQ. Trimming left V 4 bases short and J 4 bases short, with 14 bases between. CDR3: CASSTTAAGTEAFF. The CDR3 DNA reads TGCGCCAGCAGCACTACGGCGGCGGGCACTGAAGCTTTCTTT.

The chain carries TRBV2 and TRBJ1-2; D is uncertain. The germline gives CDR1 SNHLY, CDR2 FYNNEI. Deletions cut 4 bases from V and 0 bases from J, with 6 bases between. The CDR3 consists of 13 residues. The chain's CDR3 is CASSGESNYGYTF. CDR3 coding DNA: TGTGCCAGCAGTGGGGAGTCTAACTATGGCTACACCTTC. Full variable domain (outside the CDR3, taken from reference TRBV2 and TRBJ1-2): EPEVTQTPSHQVTQMGQEVILRCVPISNHLYFYWYRQILGQKVEFLVSFYNNEISEKSEIFDDQFSVERPDGSNFTLKIRSTKLEDSAMYFCASSGESNYGYTFGSGTRLTVV.

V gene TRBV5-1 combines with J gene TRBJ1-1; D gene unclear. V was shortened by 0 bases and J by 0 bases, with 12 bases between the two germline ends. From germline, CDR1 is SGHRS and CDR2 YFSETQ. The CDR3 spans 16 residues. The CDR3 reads CASSLGATQLNTEAFF. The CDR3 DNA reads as TGCGCCAGCAGCTTGGGGGCAACACAATTGAACACTGAAGCTTTCTTT.

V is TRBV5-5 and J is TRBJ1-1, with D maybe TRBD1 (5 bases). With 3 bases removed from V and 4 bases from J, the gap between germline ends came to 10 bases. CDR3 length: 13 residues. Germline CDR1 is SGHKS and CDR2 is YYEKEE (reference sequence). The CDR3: CASSSQRGTEAFF. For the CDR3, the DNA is TGTGCCAGCAGCTCACAAAGGGGCACTGAAGCTTTCTTT.

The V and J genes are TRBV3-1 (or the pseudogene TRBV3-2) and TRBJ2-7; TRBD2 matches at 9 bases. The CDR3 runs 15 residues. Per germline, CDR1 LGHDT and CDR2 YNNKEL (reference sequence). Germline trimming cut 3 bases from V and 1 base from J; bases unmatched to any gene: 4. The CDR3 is CASSHSGSRSYEQYF. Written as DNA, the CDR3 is TGTGCCAGCAGCCATAGCGGGAGTCGGTCCTACGAGCAGTACTTC.

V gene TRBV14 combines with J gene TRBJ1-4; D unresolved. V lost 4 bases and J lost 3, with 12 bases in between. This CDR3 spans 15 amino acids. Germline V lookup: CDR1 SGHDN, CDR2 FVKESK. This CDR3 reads CASSPLVAPNEKLFF. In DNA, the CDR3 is TGTGCCAGCAGCCCGCTAGTCGCACCTAATGAAAAACTGTTTTTT.

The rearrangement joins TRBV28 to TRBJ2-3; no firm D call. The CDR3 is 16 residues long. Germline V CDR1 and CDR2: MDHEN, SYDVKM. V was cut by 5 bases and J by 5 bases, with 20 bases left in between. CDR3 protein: CASSNRGRFPVDTQYF. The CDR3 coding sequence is TGTGCCAGCAGTAACCGAGGTCGATTTCCTGTAGATACGCAGTATTTT.

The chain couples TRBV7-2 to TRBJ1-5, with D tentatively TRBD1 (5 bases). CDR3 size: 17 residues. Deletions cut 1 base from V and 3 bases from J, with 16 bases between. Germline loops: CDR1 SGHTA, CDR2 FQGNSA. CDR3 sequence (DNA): TGTGCCAGCAGCTTAGTCGTAATGGGGACCCTCAATCAGCCCCAGCATTTT. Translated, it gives CASSLVVMGTLNQPQHF.

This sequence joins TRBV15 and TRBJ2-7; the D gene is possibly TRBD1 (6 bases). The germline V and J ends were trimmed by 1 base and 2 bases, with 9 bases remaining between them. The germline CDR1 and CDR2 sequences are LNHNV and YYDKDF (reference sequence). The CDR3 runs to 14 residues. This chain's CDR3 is CATSRGQEAYEQYF. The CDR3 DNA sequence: TGTGCCACCAGCAGAGGACAGGAGGCCTACGAGCAGTACTTC.

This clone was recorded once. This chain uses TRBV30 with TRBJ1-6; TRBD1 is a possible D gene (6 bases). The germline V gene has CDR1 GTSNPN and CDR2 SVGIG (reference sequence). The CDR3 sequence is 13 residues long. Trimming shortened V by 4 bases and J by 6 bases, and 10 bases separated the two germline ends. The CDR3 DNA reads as TGTGCCTGGAACGGCAGGGGTAATTCACCCCTCCACTTT. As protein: CAWNGRGNSPLHF. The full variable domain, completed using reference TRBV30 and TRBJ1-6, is SQTIHQWPATLVQPVGSPLSLECTVEGTSNPNLYWYRQAAGRGLQLLFYSVGIGQISSEVPQNLSASRPQDRQFILSSKKLLLSDSGFYLCAWNGRGNSPLHFGNGTRLTVT.

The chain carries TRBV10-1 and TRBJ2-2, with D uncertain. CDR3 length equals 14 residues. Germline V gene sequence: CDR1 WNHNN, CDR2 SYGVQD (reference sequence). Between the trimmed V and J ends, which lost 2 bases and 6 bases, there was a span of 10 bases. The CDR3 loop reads CASSEMLDSGELFF. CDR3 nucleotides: TGCGCCAGCAGTGAGATGCTAGACTCCGGGGAGCTGTTTTTT.

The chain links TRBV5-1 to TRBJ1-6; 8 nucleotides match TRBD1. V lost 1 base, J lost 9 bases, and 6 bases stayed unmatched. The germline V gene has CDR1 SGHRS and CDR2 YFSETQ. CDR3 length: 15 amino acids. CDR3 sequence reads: CASSLLSGGGSPLHF. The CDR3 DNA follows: TGCGCCAGCAGCTTGTTATCAGGGGGCGGTTCACCCCTCCACTTT. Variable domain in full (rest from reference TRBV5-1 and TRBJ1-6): KAGVTQTPRYLIKTRGQQVTLSCSPISGHRSVSWYQQTPGQGLQFLFEYFSETQRNKGNFPGRFSGRQFSNSRSEMNVSTLELGDSALYLCASSLLSGGGSPLHFGNGTRLTVT.

The CDR3 reads CASSSPGQGTYEQYF. CDR3 DNA sequence: TGTGCCAGCAGTTCACCGGGACAGGGGACCTACGAGCAGTACTTC. This chain connects TRBV27 to TRBJ2-7; 10 bases agree with TRBD1. CDR1 is MNHEY and CDR2 is SMNVEV in the germline V gene (reference sequence). With V trimmed by 4 bases and J by 2 bases, 5 bases remained unmatched. The CDR3 extends over 15 amino acids.